The 23 T cell receptor beta chains below all came from one sample that was sequenced in a study of T cell clones after liver transplantation. TCRdb's copy holds only in-frame clones and misses some; the assay was immunoSEQ multiplex PCR. In the table there are fewer than 5,000 clones, 25% to 30% of which are singletons. Sequencing of dividing CFSE-low cells from the MLR defined alloreactive TCRbeta sequences. The antigens for these receptors are not known. Sequenced sample: CD4+ T cells from cultured PBMCs. The receptors come from a human patient who received a liver transplant. Some T cells may be graft donor cells.

V gene TRBV6-5 combines with J gene TRBJ1-4, with D maybe TRBD1 (5 bases). Looked up from germline, CDR1 is MNHEY and CDR2 is SVGAGI. V gave up 5 bases and J gave up 8 bases, with 15 bases separating them. This CDR3 comprises 14 residues. CDR3 loop: CASSRTWGEEKLFF. The CDR3 nucleotides read TGTGCCAGCAGTAGGACATGGGGCGAAGAAAAACTGTTTTTT.

A word on this clone: This may be a read error, as it is one base from a much larger clone. The chain carries TRBV5-1 and TRBJ2-3; the match to TRBD2 covers 10 bases. CDR3 length: 17 amino acids. Germline lookup yields CDR1 SGHRS and CDR2 YFSETQ. V trimming: 4 bases; J trimming: 2 bases; junction bases outside the gene matches: 10. The CDR3 DNA reads as TGCGCCAGCAGCCCAGGCGGGCTAGCGGGGGACACAGATACGCAGTATTTT. As protein: CASSPGGLAGDTDTQYF.

This clone has just a few counts. The rearrangement links TRBV18 to TRBJ1-1; 7 bases agree with TRBD1. Germline-derived CDR1 and CDR2 are KGHSH and LQKENI. The junction had 7 bases not matched to a gene; V was cut back by 5 bases and J by 1 base. There are 15 residues in the CDR3. This chain's CDR3 is CASSIGQDWNTEAFF. CDR3 sequence (DNA): TGTGCCAGCTCAATTGGACAGGACTGGAACACTGAAGCTTTCTTT.

This chain links TRBV7-2 with TRBJ2-6; the D gene is possibly TRBD1 (6 bases). CDR1 is SGHTA, CDR2 FQGNSA, per germline. The CDR3 extends over 17 amino acids. Trimming left V 1 base short and J 0 bases short, with 10 bases between. CDR3 amino acids: CASSLGGQISGANVLTF. The DNA for the CDR3 is TGTGCCAGCAGCTTAGGGGGACAAATCTCTGGGGCCAACGTCCTGACTTTC.

This rearrangement joins TRBV5-1 to TRBJ2-5; D is uncertain. Per germline, CDR1 SGHRS and CDR2 YFSETQ. The CDR3 contains 11 residues. Trimming shortened V by 2 bases and J by 2 bases, and 1 base separated the two germline ends. The CDR3 coding sequence is TGCGCCAGCAGCTTACAAGAGACCCAGTACTTC. Translating it yields CASSLQETQYF.

This clone is medium-sized (0.01 to 0.1%). The chain couples TRBV6-6 to TRBJ1-6, with TRBD1 matching over 8 bases. CDR3 length equals 14 residues. CDR1 is MNHNY and CDR2 is SVGAGI in the germline V gene (reference sequence). Losses at the gene ends were 7 bases for V and 10 bases for J; bases not matched to a gene: 9. CDR3 DNA sequence: TGTGCCAGCACTAGACAGGGGCTGGAGTCACCCCTCCACTTT. Translating gives CASTRQGLESPLHF.

This clone was counted only a few times. This rearrangement joins TRBV27 to TRBJ2-1; 11 nucleotides line up with TRBD2. Germline CDR1 MNHEY, CDR2 SMNVEV (reference sequence). CDR3 size: 15 residues. V shed 6 bases and J 9 bases; nucleotides not matched to a gene: 10. In nucleotides, the CDR3 is TGTGCCAGCAGACCACTAGCGGGAGTTCACAGTGAGCAGTTCTTC. This translates into CASRPLAGVHSEQFF.

Relative to its sample, this clone is medium-sized. The CDR3: CASSPSSGTHEQYF. CDR3 DNA sequence: TGTGCCAGCAGTCCATCTAGCGGGACGCACGAGCAGTACTTC. The chain combines TRBV28 with TRBJ2-7, with 9 bases that match TRBD2. The CDR3 sequence is 14 residues long. Germline lookup yields CDR1 MDHEN and CDR2 SYDVKM. Trimming cost V 5 bases and J 5 bases; bases outside gene matches: 7.

The chain combines TRBV7-4 with TRBJ2-6, with 7 nucleotides matching TRBD1. Germline V CDR1 and CDR2: SGHVT, SQSDAQ. The CDR3 loop spans 16 amino acids. The V segment lost 6 bases and the J segment 1 base; nucleotides outside the gene matches: 6. Here the CDR3 reads CASSRQGSSGANVLTF. The CDR3 DNA reads TGTGCCAGCAGTAGACAGGGTTCTTCTGGGGCCAACGTCCTGACTTTC.

This clone qualifies as medium-sized. This chain uses TRBV5-1 with TRBJ2-7, with 8 bases that match TRBD2. Losses at the gene ends were 0 bases for V and 4 bases for J; bases not matched to a gene: 6. This CDR3 contains 15 residues. The germline V gene encodes CDR1 SGHRS and CDR2 YFSETQ. The CDR3 sequence: CASSLVAGTNYEQYF. The CDR3 nucleotides are TGCGCCAGCAGCTTGGTAGCGGGAACCAATTACGAGCAGTACTTC.

This chain joins TRBV6-9 and TRBJ1-2, with unresolved D. Germline assignment: CDR1 MNHGY and CDR2 SVAAGI. This CDR3 spans 15 amino acids. The V end lost 4 bases, the J end lost 5 bases, and 17 bases lay between the germline ends. The CDR3 bases are TGTGCCAGCAGTTCACGACGCTGGGGAGGGTATGGCTACACCTTC. The encoded protein is CASSSRRWGGYGYTF.

The rearrangement links TRBV7-2 to TRBJ1-2, with 9 bases lining up with TRBD1. CDR1 SGHTA and CDR2 FQGNSA come from the germline V gene. The CDR3 extends over 17 amino acids. V shed 5 bases, J shed 2 bases, and the junction held 12 bases outside the gene matches. CDR3 residues: CASSEGTGRGLNYGYTF. CDR3 sequence (DNA): TGTGCCAGCAGCGAAGGGACAGGGAGGGGTCTAAACTATGGCTACACCTTC.

This clone turned up a few times. This chain connects TRBV2 to TRBJ1-2, with 9 bases fitting TRBD1. Germline V gene data show CDR1 as SNHLY and CDR2 as FYNNEI. The CDR3 is 13 residues long. Losses at the gene ends were 5 bases for V and 5 bases for J; bases not matched to a gene: 3. The CDR3 bases are TGTGCCAGCAGTCCGGGACAGGGATATGGCTACACCTTC. It specifies CASSPGQGYGYTF.

This clone was found a few times. A far bigger clonotype differs at one base, so this is likely a read error. J is TRBJ2-7 and V is TRBV2; D uncertain. Germline V gene data show CDR1 as SNHLY and CDR2 as FYNNEI. The CDR3 has 14 residues. The CDR3, as DNA: TGTGCCAGCAGAGAAGCCCCCGTTTTCTACGAGCAGTACTTC. Translating it yields CASREAPVFYEQYF.

This clone was detected once. At one end the junction does not follow the germline gene, possibly because of a read error. V usage is TRBV9 and J usage is TRBJ2-5; perhaps D is TRBD1 or TRBD2 (7 bases each). This CDR3 is 16 amino acids long. Germline V lookup: CDR1 SGDLS, CDR2 YYNGEE. In nucleotides, the CDR3 is TGCGCCAGCAGCGTAGGGCCAGGGGGGGGACAAGAGACCCAGTACTTC. Translation: CASSVGPGGGQETQYF. Full variable domain (outside the CDR3, taken from reference TRBV9 and TRBJ2-5): DSGVTQTPKHLITATGQRVTLRCSPRSGDLSVYWYQQSLDQGLQFLIQYYNGEERAKGNILERFSAQQFPDLHSELNLSSLELGDSALYFCASSVGPGGGQETQYFGPGTRLLVL.

The chain joins TRBV7-6 to TRBJ2-5; D might be TRBD2 (6 bases). CDR1 and CDR2 (germline): SGHVS, FNYEAQ. V was pared by 1 base and J by 6 bases, with 12 bases between. CDR3 length: 14 residues. The DNA for the CDR3 is TGTGCCAGCAGCTTAGTTGGGGGGTTGCAGACCCAGTACTTC. Translated: CASSLVGGLQTQYF. The whole variable domain, filled in from reference TRBV7-6 and TRBJ2-5, reads GAGVSQSPRYKVTKRGQDVALRCDPISGHVSLYWYRQALGQGPEFLTYFNYEAQQDKSGLPNDRFSAERPEGSISTLTIQRTEQRDSAMYRCASSLVGGLQTQYFGPGTRLLVL.

The rearrangement links TRBV5-6 to TRBJ1-1; D uncertain. The V end lost 2 bases, the J end lost 2 bases, and 10 bases lay between the germline ends. The V gene's germline CDR1 is SGHDT and CDR2 YYEEEE. CDR3 length: 14 residues. CDR3 protein: CASSFIHRNTEAFF. The CDR3, as DNA: TGTGCCAGCAGCTTCATACATAGAAACACTGAAGCTTTCTTT.

This clone was found a few times. This sample includes further DNA sequences coding for the same CDR3. This chain uses TRBV14 with TRBJ1-5, with 8 positions matching TRBD1. Germline CDR1 reads SGHDN; CDR2 reads FVKESK. The CDR3 has 14 amino acids. V gave up 4 bases and J gave up 7 bases; unmatched junction bases: 6. The CDR3 reads CASSRTGLGQPQHF. CDR3 DNA: TGTGCCAGCAGCCGGACAGGGCTAGGACAGCCCCAGCATTTT.

Turning to this clone: The junction shows a germline mismatch at one end, possibly a read error. The chain uses TRBV5-3 and TRBJ1-2, with D unresolved. TRBV5-3 is flagged as an ORF with uncertain function. This CDR3 is 15 amino acids long. CDR3: CASSLGSVANYGYTF. The CDR3 nucleotides are TGTGCCAGCAGCTTGGGATCGGTAGCTAACTATGGCTACACCTTC.

The chain joins TRBV28 to TRBJ1-4; the D gene is possibly TRBD1 (6 bases). Trimming took off 4 bases at V and 7 bases at J, with 19 bases between the two ends. Germline V CDR1 and CDR2: MDHEN, SYDVKM. This CDR3 has 16 residues. In DNA, the CDR3 is TGTGCCAGCAGTTCACCAGGGGCTTCGGTGTCTGAAAAACTGTTTTTT. Protein product: CASSSPGASVSEKLFF.

This clone was found once. The gene calls are TRBV5-1 and TRBJ2-1; TRBD2 matches 9 bases. The germline V gene encodes CDR1 SGHRS and CDR2 YFSETQ. CDR3 size: 15 residues. The ends lost 2 bases at V and 2 bases at J; junction bases unmatched: 2. The CDR3 DNA reads TGCGCCAGCAGCTTCCGACTAGCGGCCTACAATGAGCAGTTCTTC. This gives the protein CASSFRLAAYNEQFF.

This clone turned up a few times. A much more abundant neighbour one base away suggests this may be a read error. This rearrangement joins TRBV5-1 to TRBJ1-2, with a tentative D call TRBD1 (6 bases). The CDR3 is made up of 15 amino acids. Germline V gene sequence: CDR1 SGHRS, CDR2 YFSETQ. V lost 4 bases and J lost 8, with 21 bases in between. DNA for the CDR3: TGCGCCAGCAGCGTGGGGCCGGGGGGCCTCGGGGGCTACACCTTC. Translating gives CASSVGPGGLGGYTF.

This clone was picked up a small number of times. The chain carries TRBV4-3 and TRBJ2-7; 8 nucleotides agree with TRBD2. This CDR3 comprises 15 residues. The V segment lost 2 bases and the J segment 4 bases; nucleotides outside the gene matches: 7. Germline-derived CDR1 and CDR2 are LGHNA and YSLEER. DNA for the CDR3: TGCGCCAGCAGCCAATCGGCCGGGAGGGGGTACGAGCAGTACTTC. Residues: CASSQSAGRGYEQYF.